This is a list of T cell receptor beta chains from one sample in a study of T cell changes during pregnancy in multiple sclerosis. TCRdb's copy holds only in-frame clones and misses some; the assay was immunoSEQ multiplex PCR. The repertoire consists of about 120,000 clones, with approximately 90% occurring once and the leading ten covering more than 1.5%. The sequences come from peripheral blood, collected in the third trimester of pregnancy. Every receptor here comes from a female donor with multiple sclerosis, enrolled in a pregnancy study. Each CDR3 is given with its conserved first and last residue. The D gene is left open where the match is weak. Where a row states a size, it is once, few, many or the class of an expanded clone; other rows omit it.

v_gene: TRBV5-8; abundance: .; d_gene: TRBD2; j_gene: TRBJ2-3; CDR3aa: CASSFLRGRTDTQYF; CDR3nt: TGTGCCAGCAGCTTTCTCCGCGGGAGGACAGATACGCAGTATTTT
v_gene: TRBV5-6; abundance: .; d_gene: .; j_gene: TRBJ1-1; CDR3aa: CASSEAPNTEAFF; CDR3nt: TGTGCCAGCAGCGAGGCCCCGAACACTGAAGCTTTCTTT
v_gene: TRBV29-1; abundance: .; d_gene: .; j_gene: TRBJ2-2; CDR3aa: CSVSEPTGELFF; CDR3nt: TGCAGCGTTAGTGAGCCCACCGGGGAGCTGTTTTTT
v_gene: TRBV19; abundance: .; d_gene: .; j_gene: TRBJ1-5; CDR3aa: CARNFSPQHF; CDR3nt: TGTGCCAGAAACTTCTCGCCCCAGCATTTT
v_gene: TRBV5-1; abundance: .; d_gene: TRBD1; j_gene: TRBJ1-2; CDR3aa: CASSFEGANYGYTF; CDR3nt: TGCGCCAGCAGCTTCGAGGGGGCGAACTATGGCTACACCTTC
v_gene: TRBV6-5; abundance: .; d_gene: TRBD2; j_gene: TRBJ2-7; CDR3aa: CASSQAGGRAEQYF; CDR3nt: TGTGCCAGCAGTCAAGCGGGAGGGCGGGCGGAGCAGTACTTC
v_gene: TRBV19; abundance: .; d_gene: .; j_gene: TRBJ1-5; CDR3aa: CASSIISPGAGDNQPQHF; CDR3nt: TGTGCCAGTAGTATAATATCCCCCGGGGCAGGGGACAATCAGCCCCAGCATTTT
v_gene: TRBV18; abundance: .; d_gene: TRBD1; j_gene: TRBJ1-2; CDR3aa: CASSPGGQGDGYTF; CDR3nt: TGTGCCAGCTCACCAGGGGGACAGGGGGACGGCTACACCTTC
v_gene: TRBV7-2; abundance: .; d_gene: .; j_gene: TRBJ1-5; CDR3aa: CASSLKGGGQPQHF; CDR3nt: TGTGCCAGCAGCTTAAAAGGGGGGGGGCAGCCCCAGCATTTT
v_gene: TRBV27; abundance: .; d_gene: TRBD1; j_gene: TRBJ1-2; CDR3aa: CASCSTGGLAGYTF; CDR3nt: TGTGCCAGCTGTTCCACAGGGGGATTGGCTGGCTACACCTTC
v_gene: TRBV7-8; abundance: .; d_gene: .; j_gene: TRBJ2-1; CDR3aa: CASRALGGGALSSYNEQFF; CDR3nt: TGTGCCAGCAGAGCCCTGGGGGGTGGCGCATTAAGCTCCTACAATGAGCAGTTCTTC
v_gene: TRBV6-6; abundance: .; d_gene: .; j_gene: TRBJ1-2; CDR3aa: CASSYSAGSYDGYTF; CDR3nt: TGTGCCAGCAGTTACTCGGCGGGTTCCTATGATGGCTACACCTTC
v_gene: TRBV15; abundance: .; d_gene: .; j_gene: TRBJ1-2; CDR3aa: CATSRDPRRQNYGYTF; CDR3nt: TGTGCCACCAGCAGAGATCCGAGGCGGCAAAACTATGGCTACACCTTC
v_gene: TRBV7-9; abundance: .; d_gene: TRBD1; j_gene: TRBJ1-2; CDR3aa: CASSFGTGGGYTF; CDR3nt: TGTGCCAGCAGTTTCGGAACAGGGGGCGGGTACACCTTC
v_gene: TRBV1; abundance: .; d_gene: .; j_gene: TRBJ2-2; CDR3aa: CTSSQSGEASADTGELFF; CDR3nt: TGCACCAGCAGCCAATCCGGGGAGGCCAGCGCGGACACCGGGGAGCTGTTTTTT
v_gene: TRBV9; abundance: .; d_gene: TRBD1; j_gene: TRBJ2-3; CDR3aa: CASSVEGGQDTQYF; CDR3nt: TGTGCCAGCAGCGTAGAAGGGGGCCAGGATACGCAGTATTTT
v_gene: TRBV5-1; abundance: .; d_gene: TRBD1; j_gene: TRBJ1-1; CDR3aa: CASSWAVGRTGSTEAFF; CDR3nt: TGCGCCAGCAGCTGGGCCGTCGGGAGGACAGGGTCGACTGAAGCTTTCTTT
v_gene: TRBV7-3; abundance: once; d_gene: .; j_gene: TRBJ1-1; CDR3aa: CASSSTVATEAFF; CDR3nt: TGTGCCAGCAGCTCGACAGTAGCCACTGAAGCTTTCTTT
v_gene: TRBV6-5; abundance: .; d_gene: TRBD1; j_gene: TRBJ2-1; CDR3aa: CASSSTGVHEQFF; CDR3nt: TGTGCCAGCAGTTCGACAGGGGTACATGAGCAGTTCTTC
v_gene: TRBV19; abundance: .; d_gene: TRBD1; j_gene: TRBJ1-5; CDR3aa: CASSRQTTGGYQPQHF; CDR3nt: TGTGCCAGTAGTAGACAAACGACAGGGGGCTATCAGCCCCAGCATTTT
v_gene: TRBV2; abundance: .; d_gene: TRBD1; j_gene: TRBJ1-5; CDR3aa: CASSRDRGANNQPQHF; CDR3nt: TGTGCCAGCAGTAGAGACAGGGGGGCGAACAATCAGCCCCAGCATTTT
v_gene: TRBV5-4; abundance: .; d_gene: TRBD2; j_gene: TRBJ2-2; CDR3aa: CASSLELAGYTGELFF; CDR3nt: TGTGCCAGCAGCTTGGAATTAGCGGGATACACCGGGGAGCTGTTTTTT
v_gene: TRBV18; abundance: few; d_gene: .; j_gene: TRBJ1-1; CDR3aa: CASSPAGNTEAFF; CDR3nt: TGTGCCAGCTCACCAGCCGGGAACACTGAAGCTTTCTTT
v_gene: TRBV11-2; abundance: .; d_gene: TRBD1; j_gene: TRBJ2-7; CDR3aa: CASSRQGSREQYF; CDR3nt: TGTGCCAGCAGCCGACAGGGGAGCCGCGAGCAGTACTTC
v_gene: TRBV4-2; abundance: few; d_gene: .; j_gene: TRBJ1-5; CDR3aa: CASSQENREMSPQHF; CDR3nt: TGTGCCAGCAGCCAAGAGAACAGGGAAATGTCTCCCCAGCATTTT
v_gene: TRBV28; abundance: .; d_gene: .; j_gene: TRBJ1-5; CDR3aa: CASSLSPTGNQPQHF; CDR3nt: TGTGCCAGCAGTTTGTCCCCCACGGGCAATCAGCCCCAGCATTTT
v_gene: TRBV10-3; abundance: .; d_gene: .; j_gene: TRBJ2-1; CDR3aa: CAISDTGNSYNEQFF; CDR3nt: TGTGCCATCAGTGACACGGGTAACTCCTACAATGAGCAGTTCTTC
v_gene: TRBV7-8; abundance: .; d_gene: .; j_gene: TRBJ2-2; CDR3aa: CASSRIEGESGELFF; CDR3nt: TGTGCCAGCAGCAGAATCGAGGGAGAAAGCGGGGAGCTGTTTTTT
v_gene: TRBV11-2; abundance: .; d_gene: .; j_gene: TRBJ2-2; CDR3aa: CASSPVTVSATGELFF; CDR3nt: TGTGCCAGCAGCCCGGTAACCGTCTCTGCCACCGGGGAGCTGTTTTTT
v_gene: TRBV19; abundance: .; d_gene: .; j_gene: TRBJ2-4; CDR3aa: CASSTRGRDGGSRNIQYF; CDR3nt: TGTGCCAGTAGTACCAGAGGACGGGATGGAGGGAGTAGAAACATTCAGTACTTC
v_gene: TRBV19; abundance: .; d_gene: .; j_gene: TRBJ2-6; CDR3aa: CASSIGSGANVLTF; CDR3nt: TGTGCCAGTAGTATCGGTTCTGGGGCCAACGTCCTGACTTTC
v_gene: TRBV5-1; abundance: .; d_gene: .; j_gene: TRBJ1-1; CDR3aa: CASSLGQSTAANTEAFF; CDR3nt: TGCGCCAGCAGCTTAGGTCAATCGACAGCCGCGAACACTGAAGCTTTCTTT
v_gene: TRBV27; abundance: many; d_gene: .; j_gene: TRBJ1-6; CDR3aa: CASTLTADNSPLHF; CDR3nt: TGTGCCAGCACCCTCACGGCGGATAATTCACCCCTCCACTTT
v_gene: TRBV28; abundance: .; d_gene: TRBD1; j_gene: TRBJ2-2; CDR3aa: CASSFNGQGVVGELFF; CDR3nt: TGTGCCAGCAGTTTTAACGGACAGGGCGTCGTCGGGGAGCTGTTTTTT
v_gene: TRBV25-1; abundance: .; d_gene: .; j_gene: TRBJ1-2; CDR3aa: CASSELGTNYGYTF; CDR3nt: TGTGCCAGCAGTGAATTGGGGACAAACTATGGCTACACCTTC
v_gene: TRBV30; abundance: .; d_gene: .; j_gene: TRBJ1-1; CDR3aa: CAWSLGGLNTEAFF; CDR3nt: TGTGCCTGGAGTCTGGGAGGCTTGAACACTGAAGCTTTCTTT
v_gene: TRBV5-4; abundance: .; d_gene: .; j_gene: TRBJ1-4; CDR3aa: CASSQGQRDEKLFF; CDR3nt: TGTGCCAGCAGCCAAGGACAGCGTGATGAAAAACTGTTTTTT
v_gene: TRBV30; abundance: once; d_gene: .; j_gene: TRBJ1-2; CDR3aa: CAWTTGLGYTF; CDR3nt: TGTGCCTGGACGACAGGCCTTGGCTACACCTTC
v_gene: TRBV6-1; abundance: .; d_gene: TRBD1; j_gene: TRBJ1-1; CDR3aa: CASSRDRAAEAFF; CDR3nt: TGTGCCAGCAGCAGGGACAGGGCAGCCGAAGCTTTCTTT
v_gene: TRBV7-8; abundance: once; d_gene: TRBD1; j_gene: TRBJ1-4; CDR3aa: CASSPPLVDRGSEKLFF; CDR3nt: TGTGCCAGCAGCCCCCCGTTAGTAGACAGGGGAAGTGAAAAACTGTTTTTT
v_gene: TRBV7-3; abundance: .; d_gene: TRBD2; j_gene: TRBJ2-7; CDR3aa: CASSPGGGKEQYF; CDR3nt: TGTGCCAGCAGTCCGGGGGGGGGTAAAGAGCAGTACTTC
v_gene: TRBV28; abundance: .; d_gene: .; j_gene: TRBJ1-4; CDR3aa: CASSTTNRVHLSEKLFF; CDR3nt: TGTGCCAGCAGCACAACCAACAGGGTACATCTGAGTGAAAAACTGTTTTTT
v_gene: TRBV9; abundance: .; d_gene: .; j_gene: TRBJ2-7; CDR3aa: CASSPTGGALTYEQYF; CDR3nt: TGTGCCAGCAGCCCCACCGGGGGAGCTCTGACCTACGAGCAGTACTTC
v_gene: TRBV6-5; abundance: .; d_gene: .; j_gene: TRBJ2-2; CDR3aa: CASSGLRAYTGELFF; CDR3nt: TGTGCCAGCAGCGGCCTCAGGGCTTACACCGGGGAGCTGTTTTTT
v_gene: TRBV9; abundance: .; d_gene: TRBD2; j_gene: TRBJ2-1; CDR3aa: CASSVGLLAGDDEQFF; CDR3nt: TGTGCCAGCAGCGTAGGGCTGCTAGCGGGAGACGATGAGCAGTTCTTC